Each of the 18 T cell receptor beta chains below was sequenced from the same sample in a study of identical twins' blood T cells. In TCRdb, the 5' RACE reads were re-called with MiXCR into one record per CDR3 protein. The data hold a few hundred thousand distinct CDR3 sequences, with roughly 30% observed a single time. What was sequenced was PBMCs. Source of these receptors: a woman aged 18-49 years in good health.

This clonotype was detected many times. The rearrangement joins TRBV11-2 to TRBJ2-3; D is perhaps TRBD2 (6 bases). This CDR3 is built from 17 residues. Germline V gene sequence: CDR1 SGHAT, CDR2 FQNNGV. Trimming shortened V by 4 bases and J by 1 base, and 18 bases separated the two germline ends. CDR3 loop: CASSWTGRDLRTDTQYF. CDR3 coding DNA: TGTGCCAGCAGCTGGACGGGGCGGGACCTCCGCACAGATACGCAGTATTTT.

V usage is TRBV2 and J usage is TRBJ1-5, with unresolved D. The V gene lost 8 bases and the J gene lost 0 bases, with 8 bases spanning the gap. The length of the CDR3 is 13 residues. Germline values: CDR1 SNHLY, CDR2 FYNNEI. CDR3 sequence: CASGPDSNQPQHF. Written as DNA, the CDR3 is TGTGCCAGCGGTCCAGATAGCAATCAGCCCCAGCATTTT.

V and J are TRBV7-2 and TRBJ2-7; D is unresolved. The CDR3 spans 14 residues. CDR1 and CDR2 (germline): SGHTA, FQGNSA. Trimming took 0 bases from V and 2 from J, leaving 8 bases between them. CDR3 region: CASSLAFATYEQYF. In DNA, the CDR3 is TGTGCCAGCAGCTTAGCGTTCGCCACCTACGAGCAGTACTTC.

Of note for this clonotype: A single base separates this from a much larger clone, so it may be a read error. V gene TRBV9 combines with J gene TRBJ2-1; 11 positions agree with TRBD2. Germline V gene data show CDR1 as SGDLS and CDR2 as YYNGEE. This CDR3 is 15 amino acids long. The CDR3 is CSSSVEGLAGMMQFF. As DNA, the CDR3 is TGTTCCAGCAGCGTAGAAGGACTAGCGGGTATGATGCAGTTCTTC.

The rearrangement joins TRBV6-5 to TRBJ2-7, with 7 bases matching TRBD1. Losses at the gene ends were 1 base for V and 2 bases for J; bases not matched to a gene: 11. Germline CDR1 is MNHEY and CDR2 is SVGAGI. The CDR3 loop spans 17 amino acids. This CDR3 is CASSYLGRQGAPYEQYF. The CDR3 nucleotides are TGTGCCAGCAGTTACTTGGGAAGACAGGGAGCACCCTACGAGCAGTACTTC.

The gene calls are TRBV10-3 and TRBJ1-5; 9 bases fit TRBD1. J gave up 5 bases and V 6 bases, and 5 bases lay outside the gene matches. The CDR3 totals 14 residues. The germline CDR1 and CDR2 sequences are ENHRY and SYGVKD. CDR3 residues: CAISPDRGYQPQHF. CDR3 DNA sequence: TGTGCCATCAGCCCGGACAGGGGTTATCAGCCCCAGCATTTT.

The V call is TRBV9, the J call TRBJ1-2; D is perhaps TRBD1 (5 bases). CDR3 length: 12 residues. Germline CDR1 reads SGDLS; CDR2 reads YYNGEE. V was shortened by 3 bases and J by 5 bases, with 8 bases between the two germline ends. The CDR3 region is CASSEDRYGYTF. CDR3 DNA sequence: TGTGCCAGCAGCGAAGACAGATATGGCTACACCTTC.

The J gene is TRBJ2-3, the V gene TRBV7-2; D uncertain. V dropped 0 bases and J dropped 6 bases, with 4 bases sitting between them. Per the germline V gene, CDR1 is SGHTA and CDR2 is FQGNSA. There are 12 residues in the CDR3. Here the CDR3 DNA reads TGTGCCAGCAGCTTAGCGTGGGATACGCAGTATTTT. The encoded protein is CASSLAWDTQYF.

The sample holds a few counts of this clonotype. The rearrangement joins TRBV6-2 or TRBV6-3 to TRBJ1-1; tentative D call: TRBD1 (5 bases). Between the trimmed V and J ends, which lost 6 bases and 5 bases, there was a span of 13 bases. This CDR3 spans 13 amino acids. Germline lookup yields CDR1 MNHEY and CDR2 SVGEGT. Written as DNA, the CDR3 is TGTGCCAGCAGAGGACACCCTGGTACTGAAGCTTTCTTT. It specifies CASRGHPGTEAFF.

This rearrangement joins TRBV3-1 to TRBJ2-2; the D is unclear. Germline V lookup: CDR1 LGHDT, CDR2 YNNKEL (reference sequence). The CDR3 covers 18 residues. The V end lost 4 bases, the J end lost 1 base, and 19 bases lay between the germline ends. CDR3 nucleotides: TGTGCCAGCAGCCCGCGCGATAACCGAGTTTGGAACACCGGGGAGCTGTTTTTT. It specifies CASSPRDNRVWNTGELFF.

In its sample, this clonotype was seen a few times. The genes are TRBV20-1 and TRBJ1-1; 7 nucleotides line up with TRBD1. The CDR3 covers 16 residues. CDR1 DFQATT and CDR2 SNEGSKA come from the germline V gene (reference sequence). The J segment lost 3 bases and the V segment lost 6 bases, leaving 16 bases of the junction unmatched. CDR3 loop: CSATTGQAGAYTEAFF. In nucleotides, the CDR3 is TGCAGTGCAACAACTGGACAGGCCGGTGCGTACACTGAAGCTTTCTTT.

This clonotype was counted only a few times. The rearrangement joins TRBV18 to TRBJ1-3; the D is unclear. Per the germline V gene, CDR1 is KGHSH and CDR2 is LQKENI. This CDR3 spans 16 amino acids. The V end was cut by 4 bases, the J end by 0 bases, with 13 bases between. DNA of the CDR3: TGTGCCAGCTCACTATCCGCGGATTCCTCTGGAAACACCATATATTTT. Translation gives CASSLSADSSGNTIYF.

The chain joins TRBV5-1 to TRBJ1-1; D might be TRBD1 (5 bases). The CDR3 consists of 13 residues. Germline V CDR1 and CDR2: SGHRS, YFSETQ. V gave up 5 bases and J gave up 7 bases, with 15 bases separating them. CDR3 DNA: TGCGCCAGCAGGGGGTGGGGCGAAGGTGAAGCTTTCTTT. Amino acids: CASRGWGEGEAFF.

In nucleotides, the CDR3 is TGTGCCAGCAGCTTGGACCCGGCGAGCTCTGGAAACACCATATATTTT. It codes for CASSLDPASSGNTIYF. The chain couples TRBV5-4 to TRBJ1-3; no clear D gene. CDR3 size: 16 residues. Deletions cut 0 bases from V and 0 bases from J, with 10 bases between. The V gene's germline CDR1 is SGHNT and CDR2 YYREEE (reference sequence).

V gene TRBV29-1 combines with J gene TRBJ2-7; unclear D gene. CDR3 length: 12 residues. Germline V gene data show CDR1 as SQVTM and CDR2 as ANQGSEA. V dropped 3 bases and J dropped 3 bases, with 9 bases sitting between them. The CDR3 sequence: CSVEWSRYEQYF. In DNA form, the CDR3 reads TGCAGCGTTGAGTGGAGCCGCTACGAGCAGTACTTC.

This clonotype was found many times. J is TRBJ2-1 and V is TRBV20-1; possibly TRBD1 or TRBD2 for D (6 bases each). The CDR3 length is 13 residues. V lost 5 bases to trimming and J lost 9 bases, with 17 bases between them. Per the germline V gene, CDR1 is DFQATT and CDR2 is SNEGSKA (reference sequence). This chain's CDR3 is CSASGVVQGEQFF. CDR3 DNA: TGCAGTGCTTCGGGAGTAGTACAGGGTGAGCAGTTCTTC.

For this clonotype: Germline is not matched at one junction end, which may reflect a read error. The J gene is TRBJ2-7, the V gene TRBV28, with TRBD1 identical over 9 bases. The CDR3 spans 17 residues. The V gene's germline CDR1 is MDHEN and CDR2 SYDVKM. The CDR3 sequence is CAGSFLQGAYPPYERYF. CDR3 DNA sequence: TGTGCCGGCAGTTTTTTACAGGGGGCGTATCCTCCCTACGAGCGGTACTTC.

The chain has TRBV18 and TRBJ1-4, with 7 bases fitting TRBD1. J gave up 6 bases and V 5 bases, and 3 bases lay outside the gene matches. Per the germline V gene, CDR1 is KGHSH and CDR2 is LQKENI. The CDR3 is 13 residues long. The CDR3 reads CASSATGDEKLFF. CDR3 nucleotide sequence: TGTGCCAGCTCAGCAACAGGGGATGAAAAACTGTTTTTT.